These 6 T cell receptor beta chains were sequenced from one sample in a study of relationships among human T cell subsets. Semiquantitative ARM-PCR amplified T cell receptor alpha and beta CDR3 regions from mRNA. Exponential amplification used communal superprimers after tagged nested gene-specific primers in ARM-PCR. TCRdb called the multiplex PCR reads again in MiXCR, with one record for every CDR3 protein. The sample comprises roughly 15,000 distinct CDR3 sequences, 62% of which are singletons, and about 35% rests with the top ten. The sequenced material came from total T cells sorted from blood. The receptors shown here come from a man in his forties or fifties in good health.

CDR3 nucleotides: TGTGCCAGCAGTCTGAAGGAGACAGGGAGAAGAGAAAAACTGTTTTTT. Protein product: CASSLKETGRREKLFF. The chain is built from TRBV25-1 and TRBJ1-4; TRBD1 agrees at 7 bases. V dropped 5 bases and J dropped 8; count of bases not matched to a gene: 14. This CDR3 spans 16 amino acids. Germline CDR1 MGHDK, CDR2 SYGVNS.

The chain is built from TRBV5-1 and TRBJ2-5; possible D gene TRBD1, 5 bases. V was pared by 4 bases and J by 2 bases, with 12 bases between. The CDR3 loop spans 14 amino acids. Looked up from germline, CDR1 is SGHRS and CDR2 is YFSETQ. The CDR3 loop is CASSLTDSQETQYF. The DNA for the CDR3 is TGCGCCAGCAGCCTGACAGACTCACAAGAGACCCAGTACTTC.

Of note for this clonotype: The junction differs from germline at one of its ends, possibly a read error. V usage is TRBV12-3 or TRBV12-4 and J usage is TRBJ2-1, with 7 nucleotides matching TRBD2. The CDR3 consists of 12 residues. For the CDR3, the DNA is TGTGCCTGCGGGAGTCGGTACAATAAGCAGTTCTTC. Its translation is CACGSRYNKQFF.

The chain's CDR3 is CSVGPDYNSGANVLTF. The CDR3 DNA is TGCAGCGTTGGCCCGGACTACAACTCTGGGGCCAACGTCCTGACTTTC. The chain carries TRBV29-1 and TRBJ2-6; D may be TRBD2 (6 bases). CDR1 is SQVTM and CDR2 is ANQGSEA in the germline V gene. Trimming removed 4 bases at V and 0 bases at J, with 13 bases between. The CDR3 has 16 amino acids.

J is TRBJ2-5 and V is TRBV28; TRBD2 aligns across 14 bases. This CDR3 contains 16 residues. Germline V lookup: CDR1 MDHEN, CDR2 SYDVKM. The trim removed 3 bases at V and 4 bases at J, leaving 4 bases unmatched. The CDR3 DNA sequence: TGTGCCAGCAGTTTTGGGACTAGCGGGAGTGGAGAGACCCAGTACTTC. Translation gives CASSFGTSGSGETQYF.

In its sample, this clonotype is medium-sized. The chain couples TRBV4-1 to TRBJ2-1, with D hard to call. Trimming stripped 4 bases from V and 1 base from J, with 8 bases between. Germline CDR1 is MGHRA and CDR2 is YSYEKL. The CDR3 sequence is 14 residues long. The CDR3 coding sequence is TGCGCCAGCAGCCTAGCACCTTCCTACAATGAGCAGTTCTTC. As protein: CASSLAPSYNEQFF.